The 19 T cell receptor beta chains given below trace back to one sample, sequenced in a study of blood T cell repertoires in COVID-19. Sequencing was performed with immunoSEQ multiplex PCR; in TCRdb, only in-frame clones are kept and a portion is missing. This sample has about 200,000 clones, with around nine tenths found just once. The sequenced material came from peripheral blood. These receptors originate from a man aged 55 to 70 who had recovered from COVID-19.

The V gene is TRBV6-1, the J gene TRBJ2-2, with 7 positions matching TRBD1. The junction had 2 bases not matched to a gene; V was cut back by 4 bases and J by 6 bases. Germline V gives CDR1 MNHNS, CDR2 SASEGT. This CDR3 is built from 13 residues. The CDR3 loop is CASSAQGAGELFF. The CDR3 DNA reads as TGTGCCAGCAGTGCCCAGGGGGCCGGGGAGCTGTTTTTT.

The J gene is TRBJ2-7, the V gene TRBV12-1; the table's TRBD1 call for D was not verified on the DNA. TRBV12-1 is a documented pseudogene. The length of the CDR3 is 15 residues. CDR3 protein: CASSLNSRGRNEQYF. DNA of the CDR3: TGTGCCAGCAGCTTAAATAGTAGGGGGCGGAACGAGCAGTACTTC.

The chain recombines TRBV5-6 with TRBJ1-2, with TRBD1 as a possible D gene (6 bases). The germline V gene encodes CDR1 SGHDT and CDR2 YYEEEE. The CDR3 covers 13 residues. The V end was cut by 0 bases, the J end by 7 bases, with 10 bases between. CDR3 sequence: CASSLVRGVGYTF. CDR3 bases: TGTGCCAGCAGCTTGGTCAGGGGCGTTGGCTACACCTTC.

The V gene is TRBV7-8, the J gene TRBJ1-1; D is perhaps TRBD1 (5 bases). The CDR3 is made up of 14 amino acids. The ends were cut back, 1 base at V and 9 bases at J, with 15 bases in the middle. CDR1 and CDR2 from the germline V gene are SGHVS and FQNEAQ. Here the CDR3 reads CASSLGGRPNKAFF. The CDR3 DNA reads TGTGCCAGCAGCTTAGGGGGCAGGCCAAACAAAGCTTTCTTT.

CDR3 sequence reads: CASSLAGSRPQHF. The CDR3 DNA reads as TGTGCCAGCAGCTTAGCAGGTTCGAGGCCCCAGCATTTT. The chain carries TRBV5-4 and TRBJ1-5; D gene unclear. Per germline, CDR1 SGHNT and CDR2 YYREEE (reference sequence). CDR3 length equals 13 residues. The V gene lost 2 bases and the J gene lost 9 bases, with 12 bases spanning the gap.

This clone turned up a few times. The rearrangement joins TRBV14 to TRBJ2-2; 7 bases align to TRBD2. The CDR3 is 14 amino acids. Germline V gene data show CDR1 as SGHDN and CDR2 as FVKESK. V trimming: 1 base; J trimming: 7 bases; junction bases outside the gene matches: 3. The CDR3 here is CASSQVAGYGELFF. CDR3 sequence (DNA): TGTGCCAGCAGCCAAGTAGCGGGCTACGGGGAGCTGTTTTTT.

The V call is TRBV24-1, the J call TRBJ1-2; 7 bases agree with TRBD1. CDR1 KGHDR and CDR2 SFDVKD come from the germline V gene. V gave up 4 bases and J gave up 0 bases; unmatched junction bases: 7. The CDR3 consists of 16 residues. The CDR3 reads CATSDPAGTANYGYTF. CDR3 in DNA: TGTGCCACCAGTGACCCGGCCGGGACAGCTAACTATGGCTACACCTTC.

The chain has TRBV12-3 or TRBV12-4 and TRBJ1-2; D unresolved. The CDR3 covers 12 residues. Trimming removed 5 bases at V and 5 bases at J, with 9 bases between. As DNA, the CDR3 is TGTGCCAGCAGTCCGAGAGTTTATGGCTACACCTTC. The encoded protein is CASSPRVYGYTF.

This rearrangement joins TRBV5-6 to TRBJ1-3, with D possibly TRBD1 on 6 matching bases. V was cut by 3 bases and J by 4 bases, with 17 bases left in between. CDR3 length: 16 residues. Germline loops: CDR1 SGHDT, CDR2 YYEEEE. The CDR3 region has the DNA TGTGCCAGCAGCTCGGGTATAGGACAGTCGGGAAACACCATATATTTT. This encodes CASSSGIGQSGNTIYF.

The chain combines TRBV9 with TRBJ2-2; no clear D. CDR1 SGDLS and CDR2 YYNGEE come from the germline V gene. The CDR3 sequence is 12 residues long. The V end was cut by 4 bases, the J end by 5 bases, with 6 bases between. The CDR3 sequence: CASSFRTGELFF. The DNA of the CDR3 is TGTGCCAGCAGCTTCAGGACCGGGGAGCTGTTTTTT. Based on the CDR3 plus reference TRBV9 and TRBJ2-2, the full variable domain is DSGVTQTPKHLITATGQRVTLRCSPRSGDLSVYWYQQSLDQGLQFLIQYYNGEERAKGNILERFSAQQFPDLHSELNLSSLELGDSALYFCASSFRTGELFFGEGSRLTVL.

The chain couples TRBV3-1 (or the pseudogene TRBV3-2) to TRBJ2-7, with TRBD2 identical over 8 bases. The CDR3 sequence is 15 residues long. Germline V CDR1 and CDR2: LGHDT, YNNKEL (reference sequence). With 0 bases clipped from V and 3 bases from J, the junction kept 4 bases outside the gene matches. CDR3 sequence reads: CASSQDPSGGYEQYF. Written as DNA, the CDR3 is TGTGCCAGCAGCCAAGATCCCAGCGGGGGCTACGAGCAGTACTTC.

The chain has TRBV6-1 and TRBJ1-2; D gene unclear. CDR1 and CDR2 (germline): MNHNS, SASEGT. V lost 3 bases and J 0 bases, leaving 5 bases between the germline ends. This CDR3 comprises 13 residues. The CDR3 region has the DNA TGTGCCAGCAGTGACGGGTCTAACTATGGCTACACCTTC. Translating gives CASSDGSNYGYTF.

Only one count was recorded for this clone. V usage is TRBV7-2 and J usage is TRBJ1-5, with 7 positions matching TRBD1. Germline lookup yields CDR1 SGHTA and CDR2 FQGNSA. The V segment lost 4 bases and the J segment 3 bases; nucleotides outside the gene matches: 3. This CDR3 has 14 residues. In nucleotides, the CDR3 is TGTGCCAGCAGCTCAACAGGGGCCAATCAGCCCCAGCATTTT. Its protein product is CASSSTGANQPQHF.

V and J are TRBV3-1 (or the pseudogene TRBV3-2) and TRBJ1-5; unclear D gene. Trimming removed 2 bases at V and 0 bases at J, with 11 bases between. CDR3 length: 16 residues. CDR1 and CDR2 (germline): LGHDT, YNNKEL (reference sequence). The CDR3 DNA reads TGTGCCAGCAGCCAAAGAGGGCTATCTAGCAATCAGCCCCAGCATTTT. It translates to CASSQRGLSSNQPQHF.

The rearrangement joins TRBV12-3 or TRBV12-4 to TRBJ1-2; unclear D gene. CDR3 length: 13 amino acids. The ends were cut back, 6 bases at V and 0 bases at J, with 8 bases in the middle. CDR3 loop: CASSTETNYGYTF. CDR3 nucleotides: TGTGCCAGCAGCACAGAAACTAACTATGGCTACACCTTC.

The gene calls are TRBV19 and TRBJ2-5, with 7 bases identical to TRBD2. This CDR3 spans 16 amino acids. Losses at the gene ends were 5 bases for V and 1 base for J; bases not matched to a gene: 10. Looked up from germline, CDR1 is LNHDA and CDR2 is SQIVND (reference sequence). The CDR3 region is CASSPKAGPIQETQYF. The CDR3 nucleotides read TGTGCCAGTAGTCCTAAAGCGGGACCCATCCAAGAGACCCAGTACTTC.

The CDR3: CASSAQGNQPQHF. The CDR3 nucleotides read TGTGCCAGCAGCGCTCAGGGGAATCAGCCCCAGCATTTT. The rearrangement joins TRBV7-2 to TRBJ1-5; D is possibly TRBD1 (6 bases). From germline, CDR1 is SGHTA and CDR2 FQGNSA. The length of the CDR3 is 13 residues. V lost 5 bases, J lost 4 bases, and 9 bases lay in between.

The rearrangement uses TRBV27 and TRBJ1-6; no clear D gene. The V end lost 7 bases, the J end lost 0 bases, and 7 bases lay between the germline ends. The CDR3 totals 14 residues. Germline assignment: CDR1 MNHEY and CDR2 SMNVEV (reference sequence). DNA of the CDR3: TGTGCCAGCAAGTGGAGCTCCTATAATTCACCCCTCCACTTT. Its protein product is CASKWSSYNSPLHF.

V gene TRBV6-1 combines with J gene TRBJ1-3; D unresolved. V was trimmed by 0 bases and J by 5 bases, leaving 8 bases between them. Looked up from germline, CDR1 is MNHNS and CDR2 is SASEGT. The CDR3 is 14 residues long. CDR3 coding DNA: TGTGCCAGCAGTGAAGCGGCAACTAGAAACACCATATATTTT. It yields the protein CASSEAATRNTIYF.